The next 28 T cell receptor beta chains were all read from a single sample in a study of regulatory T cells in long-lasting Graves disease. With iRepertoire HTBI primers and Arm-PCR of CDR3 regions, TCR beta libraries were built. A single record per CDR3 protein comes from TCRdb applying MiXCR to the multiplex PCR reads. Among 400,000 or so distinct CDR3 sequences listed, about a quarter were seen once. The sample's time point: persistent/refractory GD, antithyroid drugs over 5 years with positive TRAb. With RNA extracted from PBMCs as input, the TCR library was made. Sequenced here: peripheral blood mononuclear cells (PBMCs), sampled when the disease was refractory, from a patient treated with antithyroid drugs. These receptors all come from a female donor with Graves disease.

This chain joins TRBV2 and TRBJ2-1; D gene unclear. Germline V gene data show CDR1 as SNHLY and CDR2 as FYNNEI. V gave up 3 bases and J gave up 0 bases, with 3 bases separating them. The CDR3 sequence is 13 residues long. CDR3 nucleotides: TGTGCCAGCAGTGAGCGCTCCTACAATGAGCAGTTCTTC. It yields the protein CASSERSYNEQFF.

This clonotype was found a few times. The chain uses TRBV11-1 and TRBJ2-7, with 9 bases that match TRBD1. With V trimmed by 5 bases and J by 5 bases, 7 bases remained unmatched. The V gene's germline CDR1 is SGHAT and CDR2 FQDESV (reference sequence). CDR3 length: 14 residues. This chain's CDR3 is CASSRTGGNDEQYF. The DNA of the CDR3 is TGTGCCAGCAGCCGTACAGGGGGCAACGACGAGCAGTACTTC. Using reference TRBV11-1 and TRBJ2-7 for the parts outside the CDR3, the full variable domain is EAEVAQSPRYKITEKSQAVAFWCDPISGHATLYWYRQILGQGPELLVQFQDESVVDDSQLPKDRFSAERLKGVDSTLKIQPAELGDSAMYLCASSRTGGNDEQYFGPGTRLTVT.

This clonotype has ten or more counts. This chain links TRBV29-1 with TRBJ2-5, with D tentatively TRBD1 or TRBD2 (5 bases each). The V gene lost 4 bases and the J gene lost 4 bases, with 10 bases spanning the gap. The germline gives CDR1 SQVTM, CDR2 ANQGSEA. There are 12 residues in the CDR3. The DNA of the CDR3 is TGCAGCGTTGTCCGGGACGGAGAGACCCAGTACTTC. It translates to CSVVRDGETQYF.

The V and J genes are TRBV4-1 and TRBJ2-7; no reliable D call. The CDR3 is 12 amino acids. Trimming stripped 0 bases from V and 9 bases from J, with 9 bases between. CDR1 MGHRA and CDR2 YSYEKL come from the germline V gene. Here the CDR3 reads CASSQESTAQYF. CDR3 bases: TGCGCCAGCAGCCAAGAGAGTACCGCGCAGTACTTC.

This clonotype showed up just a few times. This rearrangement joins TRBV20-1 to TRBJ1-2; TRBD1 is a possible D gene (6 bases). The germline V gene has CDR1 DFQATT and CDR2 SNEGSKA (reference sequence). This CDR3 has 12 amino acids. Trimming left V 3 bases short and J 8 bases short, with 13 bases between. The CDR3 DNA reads TGCAGTGCTAGTGCAGGGGTGGGGGGCTACACCTTC. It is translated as CSASAGVGGYTF.

The CDR3 is CASSQGDLETQYF. CDR3 DNA sequence: TGTGCCAGCAGCCAAGGGGACTTAGAGACCCAGTACTTC. V is TRBV3-1 and J is TRBJ2-5; TRBD2 is a possible D gene (6 bases). Per germline, CDR1 LGHDT and CDR2 YNNKEL (reference sequence). The V end was cut by 1 base, the J end by 4 bases, with 7 bases between. The CDR3 runs to 13 residues.

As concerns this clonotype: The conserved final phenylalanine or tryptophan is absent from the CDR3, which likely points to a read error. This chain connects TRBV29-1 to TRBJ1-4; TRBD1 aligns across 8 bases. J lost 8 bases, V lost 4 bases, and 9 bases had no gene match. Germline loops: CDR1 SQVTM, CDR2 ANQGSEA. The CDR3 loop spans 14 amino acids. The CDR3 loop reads CSVGRTGRFEKLFL. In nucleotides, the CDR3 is TGCAGCGTTGGAAGGACAGGGAGATTCGAAAAACTGTTTCTT.

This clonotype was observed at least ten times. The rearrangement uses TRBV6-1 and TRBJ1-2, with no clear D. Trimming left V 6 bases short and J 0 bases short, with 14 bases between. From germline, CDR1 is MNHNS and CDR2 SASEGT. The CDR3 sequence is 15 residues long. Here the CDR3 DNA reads TGTGCCAGCAGGCACTCGGACGGATCTAACTATGGCTACACCTTC. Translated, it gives CASRHSDGSNYGYTF.

The CDR3 DNA follows: TGCAGCGTTGTAGGCGAAGCCACTGAAGCTTTCTTT. Translating it yields CSVVGEATEAFF. The rearrangement uses TRBV29-1 and TRBJ1-1, with no clear D. The germline gives CDR1 SQVTM, CDR2 ANQGSEA. This CDR3 comprises 12 residues. V gave up 4 bases and J gave up 4 bases, with 10 bases separating them.

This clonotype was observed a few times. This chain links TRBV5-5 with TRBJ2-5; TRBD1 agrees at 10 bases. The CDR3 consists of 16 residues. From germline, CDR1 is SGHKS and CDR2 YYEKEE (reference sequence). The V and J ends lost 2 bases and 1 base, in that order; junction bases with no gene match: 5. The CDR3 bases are TGTGCCAGCAGCTTAGGGGACAGGGGATCCCAAGAGACCCAGTACTTC. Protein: CASSLGDRGSQETQYF.

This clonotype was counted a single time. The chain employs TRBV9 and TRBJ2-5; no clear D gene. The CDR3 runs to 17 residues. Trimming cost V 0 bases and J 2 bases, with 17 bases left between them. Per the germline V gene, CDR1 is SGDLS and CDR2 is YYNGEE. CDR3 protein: CASSVGFGRQPQETQYF. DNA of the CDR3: TGTGCCAGCAGCGTAGGGTTTGGAAGGCAGCCTCAAGAGACCCAGTACTTC.

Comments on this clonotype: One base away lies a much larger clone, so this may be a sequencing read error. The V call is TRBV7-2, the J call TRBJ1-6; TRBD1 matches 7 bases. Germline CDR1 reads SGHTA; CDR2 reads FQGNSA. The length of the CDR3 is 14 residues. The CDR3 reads CVSSLTGDNSPLHF. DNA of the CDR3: TGTGTCAGCAGCTTAACAGGGGATAATTCACCCCTCCACTTT.

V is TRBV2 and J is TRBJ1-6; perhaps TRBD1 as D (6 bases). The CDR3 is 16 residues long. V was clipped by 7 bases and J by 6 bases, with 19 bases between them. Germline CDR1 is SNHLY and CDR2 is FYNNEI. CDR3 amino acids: CASTEIGDNSNSPLHF. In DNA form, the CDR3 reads TGTGCCAGCACCGAGATCGGGGACAATTCTAATTCACCCCTCCACTTT.

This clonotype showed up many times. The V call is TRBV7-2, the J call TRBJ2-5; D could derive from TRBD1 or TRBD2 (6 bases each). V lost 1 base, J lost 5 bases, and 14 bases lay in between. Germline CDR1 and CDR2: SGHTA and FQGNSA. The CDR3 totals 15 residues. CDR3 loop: CASSLVSGGRETQYF. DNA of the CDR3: TGTGCCAGCAGCTTAGTATCCGGGGGCCGTGAGACCCAGTACTTC.

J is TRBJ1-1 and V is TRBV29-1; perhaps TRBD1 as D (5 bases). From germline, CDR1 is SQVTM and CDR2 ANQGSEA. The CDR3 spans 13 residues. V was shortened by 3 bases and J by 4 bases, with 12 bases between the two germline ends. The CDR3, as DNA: TGCAGCGTTGAGGGCAGGGTGAGCACTGAAGCTTTCTTT. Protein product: CSVEGRVSTEAFF.

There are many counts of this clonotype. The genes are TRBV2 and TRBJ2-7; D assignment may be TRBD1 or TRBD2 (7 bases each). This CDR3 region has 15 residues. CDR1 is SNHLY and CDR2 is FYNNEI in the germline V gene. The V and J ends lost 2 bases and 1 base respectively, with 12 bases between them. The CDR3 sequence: CASSERQGGSYEQYF. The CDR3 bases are TGTGCCAGCAGTGAACGCCAGGGGGGGTCCTACGAGCAGTACTTC.

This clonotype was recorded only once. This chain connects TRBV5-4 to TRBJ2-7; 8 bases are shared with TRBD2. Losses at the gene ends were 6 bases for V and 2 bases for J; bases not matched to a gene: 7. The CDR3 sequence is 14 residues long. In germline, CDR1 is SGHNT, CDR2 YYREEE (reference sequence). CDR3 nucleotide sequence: TGTGCCAGCAACCGGGGGGGAGGCGCCTACGAGCAGTACTTC. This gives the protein CASNRGGGAYEQYF.

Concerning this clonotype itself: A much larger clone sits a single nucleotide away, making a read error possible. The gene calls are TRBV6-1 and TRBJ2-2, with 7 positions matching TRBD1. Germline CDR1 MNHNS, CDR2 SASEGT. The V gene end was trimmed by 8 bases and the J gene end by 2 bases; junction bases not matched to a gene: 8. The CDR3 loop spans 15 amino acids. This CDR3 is CASAVTGINTGELFF. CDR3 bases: TGTGCCAGCGCCGTGACAGGGATAAACACCGGGGAGCTGTTTTTT.

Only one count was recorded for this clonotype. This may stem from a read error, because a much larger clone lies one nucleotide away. CDR3 sequence (DNA): TGTGCCAGCAGTCACTCGATGGGGACAGGGGATTCACCCCTCCACTTT. Translating gives CASSHSMGTGDSPLHF. The chain couples TRBV6-5 to TRBJ1-6; 10 nucleotides align to TRBD1. Germline CDR1 is MNHEY and CDR2 is SVGAGI. The CDR3 runs 16 residues.

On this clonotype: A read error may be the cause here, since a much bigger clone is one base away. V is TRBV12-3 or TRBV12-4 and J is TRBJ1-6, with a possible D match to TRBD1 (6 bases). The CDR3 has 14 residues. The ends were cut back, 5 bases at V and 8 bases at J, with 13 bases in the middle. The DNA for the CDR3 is TGTGCCAGCAGTGGAGGACAGACTGATTCACCCCTCCACTTT. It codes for CASSGGQTDSPLHF.

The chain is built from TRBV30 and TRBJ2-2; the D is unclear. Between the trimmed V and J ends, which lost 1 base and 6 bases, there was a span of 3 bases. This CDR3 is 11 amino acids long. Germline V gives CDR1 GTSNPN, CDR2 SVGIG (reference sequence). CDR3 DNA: TGTGCCTGGAGTGGTGCCGGGGAGCTGTTTTTT. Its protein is CAWSGAGELFF.

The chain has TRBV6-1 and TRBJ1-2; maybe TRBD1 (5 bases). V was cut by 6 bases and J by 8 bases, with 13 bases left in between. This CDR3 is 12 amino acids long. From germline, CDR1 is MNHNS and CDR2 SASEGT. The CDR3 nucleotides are TGTGCCAGCAGCCGGCAGGGTTTCGGCTACACCTTC. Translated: CASSRQGFGYTF.

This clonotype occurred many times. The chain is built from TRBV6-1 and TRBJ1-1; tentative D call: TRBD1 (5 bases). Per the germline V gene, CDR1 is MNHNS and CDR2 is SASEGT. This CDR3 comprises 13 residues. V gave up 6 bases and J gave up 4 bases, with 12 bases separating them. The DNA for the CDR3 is TGTGCCAGCAGAGGGGATCTAGTCACTGAAGCTTTCTTT. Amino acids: CASRGDLVTEAFF.

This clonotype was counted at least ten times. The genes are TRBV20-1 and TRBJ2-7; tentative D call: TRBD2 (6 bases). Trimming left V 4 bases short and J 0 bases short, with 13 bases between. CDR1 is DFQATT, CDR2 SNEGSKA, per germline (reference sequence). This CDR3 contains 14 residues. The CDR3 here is CSAMVGGSSYEQYF. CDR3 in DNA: TGCAGTGCTATGGTTGGGGGGAGCTCCTACGAGCAGTACTTC.

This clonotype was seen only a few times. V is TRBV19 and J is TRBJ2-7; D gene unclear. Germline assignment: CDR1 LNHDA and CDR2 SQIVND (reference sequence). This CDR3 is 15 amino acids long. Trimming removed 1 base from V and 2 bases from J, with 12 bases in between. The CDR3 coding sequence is TGTGCCAGTAGTATAGTGTTGGGATCCACCTACGAGCAGTACTTC. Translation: CASSIVLGSTYEQYF.

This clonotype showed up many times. The CDR3 loop is CSARDRLAGGKETQYF. CDR3 sequence (DNA): TGCAGTGCTAGAGACAGACTAGCGGGTGGTAAAGAGACCCAGTACTTC. The rearrangement joins TRBV20-1 to TRBJ2-5; 10 nucleotides align to TRBD2. J was trimmed by 3 bases and V by 0 bases; bases with no gene match: 7. The CDR3 is made up of 16 amino acids. Germline assignment: CDR1 DFQATT and CDR2 SNEGSKA (reference sequence).

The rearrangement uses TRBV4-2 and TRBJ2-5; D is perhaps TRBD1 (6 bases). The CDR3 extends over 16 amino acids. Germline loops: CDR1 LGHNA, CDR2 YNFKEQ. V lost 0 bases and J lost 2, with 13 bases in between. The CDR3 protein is CASSQDPAGVQETQYF. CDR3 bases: TGTGCCAGCAGCCAAGATCCCGCAGGGGTTCAAGAGACCCAGTACTTC.

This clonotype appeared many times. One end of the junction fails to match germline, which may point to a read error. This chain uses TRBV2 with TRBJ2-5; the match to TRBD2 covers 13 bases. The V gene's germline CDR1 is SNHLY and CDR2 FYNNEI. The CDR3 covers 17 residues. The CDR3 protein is CASSEGLAGVPQETQYF. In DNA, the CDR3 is TGTGCCAGCAGCGAAGGACTAGCGGGAGTTCCGCAAGAGACCCAGTACTTC.